Given below is one T cell receptor beta chain in context. Its target is unknown. The junction departs from the called germline gene at one end, perhaps through a read error. CDR3 length equals 18 residues. CDR1 is DFQATT, CDR2 SNEGSKA, per germline (reference sequence). This sample stems from a study of blood T cells in healthy people across ages. A sample-barcoded 5' primer and a J-beta primer mix were used in a second PCR of about 7 to 11 cycles. Every sample gave at least 2.5 million paired-end reads containing CDR3. TCRdb independently ran MiXCR on the 5' RACE reads; one entry per CDR3 protein. The sample has about 680,000 distinct CDR3 sequences, around half seen once; the top ten hold 25% to 35%. Findings and limits, study-wide: The long-lived group displayed more naive CD4+ cells, plus higher diversity, than the aged donors did. The CMV status of each donor remained undetermined, and this could have confounded shifts in expanded clonotypes.

The chain combines TRBV20-1 with TRBJ2-3, with 10 bases identical to TRBD2. This TCR was recovered from a woman between 55 and 75 years old in good health. The sample consisted of blood. The CDR3: CSARDAKAGGRPTDTRYF. In nucleotides, the CDR3 is TGCAGTGCTAGAGATGCGAAAGCGGGAGGGAGACCCACAGATACGCGGTATTTT.